This T cell receptor (beta chain) is from a study of blood T cell repertoires in COVID-19. Study-level background: Sites across the United States, Italy and Spain contributed samples from acute and convalescent COVID-19.

The participants were between about 18 and 90 years old and came from 24 US areas. Cohort 3 donors counted as recovered after two negative PCRs, clearance, or resolved symptoms. Per the study methods: Scientists estimated how many nucleated cells there were by amplifying reference gene primers. The table came from immunoSEQ multiplex PCR; TCRdb's copy has only in-frame clones and leaves some out. The V and J calls and clone size come from that table; D and trimming were worked out from the DNA. The sample includes some 130,000 clones, 80% to 85% of them seen just once. Sample: PBMCs or T cells enriched from blood (not recorded which). This TCR was sampled from a man aged 30 to 45 who had recovered from COVID-19.

CDR3 nucleotide sequence: TGTGCCAGCAGTTTAACTACAGGGAGCTCCTACGAGCAGTACTTC. Residues: CASSLTTGSSYEQYF. The V and J genes are TRBV6-5 and TRBJ2-7, with D possibly TRBD1 on 6 matching bases. The germline V gene encodes CDR1 MNHEY and CDR2 SVGAGI. This CDR3 has 15 residues. V was cut by 4 bases and J by 0 bases, with 13 bases left in between.